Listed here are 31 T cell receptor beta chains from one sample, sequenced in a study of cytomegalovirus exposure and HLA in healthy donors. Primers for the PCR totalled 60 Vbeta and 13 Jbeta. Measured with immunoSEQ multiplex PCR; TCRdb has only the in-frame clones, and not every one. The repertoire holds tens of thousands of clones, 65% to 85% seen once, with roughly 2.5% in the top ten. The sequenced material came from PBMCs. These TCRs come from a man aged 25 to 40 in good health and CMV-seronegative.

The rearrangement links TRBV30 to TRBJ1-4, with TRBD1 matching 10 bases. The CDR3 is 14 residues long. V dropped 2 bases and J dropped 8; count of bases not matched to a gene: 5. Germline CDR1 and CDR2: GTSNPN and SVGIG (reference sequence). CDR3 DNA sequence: TGTGCCTGGAGTCGGACAGGGGGGAGCGAAAAACTGTTTTTT. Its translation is CAWSRTGGSEKLFF.

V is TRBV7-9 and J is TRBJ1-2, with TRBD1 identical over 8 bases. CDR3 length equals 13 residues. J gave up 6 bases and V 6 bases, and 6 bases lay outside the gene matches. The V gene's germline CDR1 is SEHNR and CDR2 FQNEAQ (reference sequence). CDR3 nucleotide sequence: TGTGCCAGCAGTCCGGGACAGGCACATGGCTACACCTTC. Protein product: CASSPGQAHGYTF. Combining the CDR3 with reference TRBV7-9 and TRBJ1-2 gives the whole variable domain DTGVSQNPRHKITKRGQNVTFRCDPISEHNRLYWYRQTLGQGPEFLTYFQNEAQLEKSRLLSDRFSAERPKGSFSTLEIQRTEQGDSAMYLCASSPGQAHGYTFGSGTRLTVV.

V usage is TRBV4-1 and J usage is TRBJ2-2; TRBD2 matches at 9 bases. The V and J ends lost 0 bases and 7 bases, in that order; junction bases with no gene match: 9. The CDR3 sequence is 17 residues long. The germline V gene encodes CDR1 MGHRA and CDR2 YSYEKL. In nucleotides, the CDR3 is TGCGCCAGCAGCCAAGATCCGGAGGCTAGCGGGGTCGGGGAGCTGTTTTTT. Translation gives CASSQDPEASGVGELFF.

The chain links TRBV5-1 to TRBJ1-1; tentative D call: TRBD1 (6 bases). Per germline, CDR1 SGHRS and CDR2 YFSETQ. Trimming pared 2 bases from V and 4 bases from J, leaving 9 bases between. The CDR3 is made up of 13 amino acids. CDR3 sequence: CASSFMDSTEAFF. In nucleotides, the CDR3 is TGCGCCAGCAGCTTCATGGACAGCACTGAAGCTTTCTTT.

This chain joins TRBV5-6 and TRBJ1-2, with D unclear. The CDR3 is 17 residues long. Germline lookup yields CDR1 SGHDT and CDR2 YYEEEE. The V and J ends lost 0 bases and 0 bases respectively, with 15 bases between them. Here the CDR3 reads CASSLEGSGRPNYGYTF. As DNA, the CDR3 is TGTGCCAGCAGCTTGGAAGGCTCGGGGAGGCCTAACTATGGCTACACCTTC.

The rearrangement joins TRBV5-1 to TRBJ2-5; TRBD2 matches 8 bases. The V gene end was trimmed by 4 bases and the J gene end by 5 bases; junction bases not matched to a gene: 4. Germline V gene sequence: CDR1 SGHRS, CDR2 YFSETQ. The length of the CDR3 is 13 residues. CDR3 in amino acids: CASSIGLAETQYF. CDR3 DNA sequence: TGCGCCAGCAGCATAGGACTAGCTGAGACCCAGTACTTC.

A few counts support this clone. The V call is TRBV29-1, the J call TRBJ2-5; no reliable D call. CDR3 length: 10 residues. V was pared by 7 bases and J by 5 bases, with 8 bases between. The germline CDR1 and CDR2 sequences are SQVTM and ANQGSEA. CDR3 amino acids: CSGPRETQYF. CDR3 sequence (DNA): TGCAGCGGCCCCCGGGAGACCCAGTACTTC.

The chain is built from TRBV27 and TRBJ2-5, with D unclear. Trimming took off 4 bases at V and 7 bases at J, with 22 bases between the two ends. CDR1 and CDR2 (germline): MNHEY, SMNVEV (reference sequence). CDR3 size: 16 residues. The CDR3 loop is CASSSMPPWNSGTQYF. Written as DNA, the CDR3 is TGTGCCAGCAGTTCTATGCCCCCGTGGAATTCAGGGACCCAGTACTTC.

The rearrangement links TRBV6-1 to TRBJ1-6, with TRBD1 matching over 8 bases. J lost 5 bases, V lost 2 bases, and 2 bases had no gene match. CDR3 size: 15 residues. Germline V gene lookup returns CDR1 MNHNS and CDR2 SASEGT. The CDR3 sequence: CASSEQGAHNSPLHF. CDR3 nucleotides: TGTGCCAGCAGTGAACAGGGGGCGCATAATTCACCCCTCCACTTT.

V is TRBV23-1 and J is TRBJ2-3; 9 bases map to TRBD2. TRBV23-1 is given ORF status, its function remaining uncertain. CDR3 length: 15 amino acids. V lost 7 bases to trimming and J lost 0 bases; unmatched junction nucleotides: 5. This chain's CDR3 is CASNPTSGSTDTQYF. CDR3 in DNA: TGCGCCAGCAACCCGACTAGCGGAAGCACAGATACGCAGTATTTT.

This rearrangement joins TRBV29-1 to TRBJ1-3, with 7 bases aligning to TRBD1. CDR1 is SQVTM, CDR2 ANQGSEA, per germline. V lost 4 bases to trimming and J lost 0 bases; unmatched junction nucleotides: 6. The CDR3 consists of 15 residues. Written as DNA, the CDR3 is TGCAGCGTTGTTAATACAGGGGACTCTGGAAACACCATATATTTT. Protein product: CSVVNTGDSGNTIYF.

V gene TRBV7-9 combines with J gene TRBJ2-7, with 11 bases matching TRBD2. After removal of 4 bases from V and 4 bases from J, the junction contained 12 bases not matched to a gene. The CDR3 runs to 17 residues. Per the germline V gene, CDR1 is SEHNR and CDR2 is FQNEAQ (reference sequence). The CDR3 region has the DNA TGTGCCAGCAGCTCGACAAATATCCTAGCGGGGGGATACGAGCAGTACTTC. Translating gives CASSSTNILAGGYEQYF.

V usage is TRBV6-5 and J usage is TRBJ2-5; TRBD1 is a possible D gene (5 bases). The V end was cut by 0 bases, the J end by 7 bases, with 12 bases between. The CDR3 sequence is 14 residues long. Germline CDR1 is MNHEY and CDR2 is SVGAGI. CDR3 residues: CASSYSRALGTQYF. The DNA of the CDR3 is TGTGCCAGCAGTTACTCCAGGGCCTTGGGGACCCAGTACTTC.

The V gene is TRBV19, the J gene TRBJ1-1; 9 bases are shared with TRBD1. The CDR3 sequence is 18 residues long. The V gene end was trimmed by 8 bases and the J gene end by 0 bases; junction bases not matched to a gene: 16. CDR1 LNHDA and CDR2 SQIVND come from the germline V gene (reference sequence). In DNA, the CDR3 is TGTGCCAGTTCACAGGTCGGGACAGGGCTCCTCTTGAACACTGAAGCTTTCTTT. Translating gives CASSQVGTGLLLNTEAFF. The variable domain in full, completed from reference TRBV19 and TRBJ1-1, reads DGGITQSPKYLFRKEGQNVTLSCEQNLNHDAMYWYRQDPGQGLRLIYYSQIVNDFQKGDIAEGYSVSREKKESFPLTVTSAQKNPTAFYLCASSQVGTGLLLNTEAFFGQGTRLTVV.

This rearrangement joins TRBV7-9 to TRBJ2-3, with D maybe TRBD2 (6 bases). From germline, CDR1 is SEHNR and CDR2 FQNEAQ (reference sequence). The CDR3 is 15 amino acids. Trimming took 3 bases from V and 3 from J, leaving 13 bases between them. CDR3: CASSFVGGRTDTQYF. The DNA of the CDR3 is TGTGCCAGCAGCTTCGTCGGAGGGCGGACAGATACGCAGTATTTT.

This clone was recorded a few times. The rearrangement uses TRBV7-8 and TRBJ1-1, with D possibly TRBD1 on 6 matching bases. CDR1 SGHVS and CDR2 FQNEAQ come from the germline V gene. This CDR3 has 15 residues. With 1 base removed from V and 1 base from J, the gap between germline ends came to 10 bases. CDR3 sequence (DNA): TGTGCCAGCAGCTTAGTACAGGGCTCGAACACTGAAGCTTTCTTT. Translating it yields CASSLVQGSNTEAFF.

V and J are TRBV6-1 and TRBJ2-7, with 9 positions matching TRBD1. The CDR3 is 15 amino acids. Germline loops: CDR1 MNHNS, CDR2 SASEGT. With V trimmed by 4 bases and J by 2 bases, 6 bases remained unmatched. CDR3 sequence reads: CASSGLWTGAYEQYF. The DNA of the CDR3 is TGTGCCAGCAGTGGACTTTGGACAGGGGCCTACGAGCAGTACTTC.

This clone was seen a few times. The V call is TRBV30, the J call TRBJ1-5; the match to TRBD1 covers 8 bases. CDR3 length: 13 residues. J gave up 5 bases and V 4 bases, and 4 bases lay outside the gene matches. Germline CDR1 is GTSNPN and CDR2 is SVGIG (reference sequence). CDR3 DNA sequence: TGTGCCTGGAATTCACAGGGGGATCAGCCCCAGCATTTT. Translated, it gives CAWNSQGDQPQHF.

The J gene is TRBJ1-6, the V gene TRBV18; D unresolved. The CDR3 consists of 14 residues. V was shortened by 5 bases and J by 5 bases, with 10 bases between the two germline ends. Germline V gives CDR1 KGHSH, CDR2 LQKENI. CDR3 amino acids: CASSGESNNSPLHF. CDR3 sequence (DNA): TGTGCCAGCTCAGGAGAGTCAAATAATTCACCCCTCCACTTT.

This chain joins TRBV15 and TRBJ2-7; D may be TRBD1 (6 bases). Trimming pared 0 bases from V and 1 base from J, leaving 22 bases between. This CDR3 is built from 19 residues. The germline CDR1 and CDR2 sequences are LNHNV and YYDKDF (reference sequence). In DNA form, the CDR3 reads TGTGCCACCAGCAGAGAGGCGCAGGGGTCAGGCGGGTATTCCTACGAGCAGTACTTC. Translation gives CATSREAQGSGGYSYEQYF.

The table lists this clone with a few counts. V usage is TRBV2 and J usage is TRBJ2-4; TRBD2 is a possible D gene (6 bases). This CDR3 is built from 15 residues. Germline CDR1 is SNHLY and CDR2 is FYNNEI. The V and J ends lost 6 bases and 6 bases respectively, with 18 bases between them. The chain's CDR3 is CASSTLAPGGNIQYF. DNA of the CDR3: TGTGCCAGCAGCACACTAGCCCCCGGGGGAAACATTCAGTACTTC. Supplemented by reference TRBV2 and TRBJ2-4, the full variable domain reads EPEVTQTPSHQVTQMGQEVILRCVPISNHLYFYWYRQILGQKVEFLVSFYNNEISEKSEIFDDQFSVERPDGSNFTLKIRSTKLEDSAMYFCASSTLAPGGNIQYFGAGTRLSVL.

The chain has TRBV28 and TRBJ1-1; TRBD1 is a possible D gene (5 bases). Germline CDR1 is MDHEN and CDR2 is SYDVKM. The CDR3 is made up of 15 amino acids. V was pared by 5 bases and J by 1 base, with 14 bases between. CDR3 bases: TGTGCCAGCAGTGGATCTTTCGGGGGGAACACTGAAGCTTTCTTT. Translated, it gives CASSGSFGGNTEAFF. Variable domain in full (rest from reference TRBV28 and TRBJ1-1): DVKVTQSSRYLVKRTGEKVFLECVQDMDHENMFWYRQDPGLGLRLIYFSYDVKMKEKGDIPEGYSVSREKKERFSLILESASTNQTSMYLCASSGSFGGNTEAFFGQGTRLTVV.

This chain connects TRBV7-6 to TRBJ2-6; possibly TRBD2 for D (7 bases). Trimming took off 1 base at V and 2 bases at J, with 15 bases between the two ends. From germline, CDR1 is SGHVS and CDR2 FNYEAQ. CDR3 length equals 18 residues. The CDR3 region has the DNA TGTGCCAGCAGCTTAGTCGGTCGGGGGGCGGCTGGGGCCAACGTCCTGACTTTC. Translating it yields CASSLVGRGAAGANVLTF.

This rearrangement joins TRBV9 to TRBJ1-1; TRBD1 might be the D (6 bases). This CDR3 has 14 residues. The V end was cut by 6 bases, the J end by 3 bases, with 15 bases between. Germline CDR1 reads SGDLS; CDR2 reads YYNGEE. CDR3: CASTVDPGDTEAFF. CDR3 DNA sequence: TGTGCCAGCACCGTCGACCCAGGGGACACTGAAGCTTTCTTT.

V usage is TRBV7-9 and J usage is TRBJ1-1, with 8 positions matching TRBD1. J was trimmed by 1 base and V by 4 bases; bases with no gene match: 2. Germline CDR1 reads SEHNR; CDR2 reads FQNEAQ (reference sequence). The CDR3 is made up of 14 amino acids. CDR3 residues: CASSSTGANTEAFF. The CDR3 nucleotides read TGTGCCAGCAGCTCGACAGGGGCGAACACTGAAGCTTTCTTT.

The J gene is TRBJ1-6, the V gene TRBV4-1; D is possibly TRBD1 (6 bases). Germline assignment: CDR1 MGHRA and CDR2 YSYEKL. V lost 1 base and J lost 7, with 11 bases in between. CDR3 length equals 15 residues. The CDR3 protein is CASSQADRFNSPLHF. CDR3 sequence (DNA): TGCGCCAGCAGCCAAGCTGACAGGTTCAATTCACCCCTCCACTTT.

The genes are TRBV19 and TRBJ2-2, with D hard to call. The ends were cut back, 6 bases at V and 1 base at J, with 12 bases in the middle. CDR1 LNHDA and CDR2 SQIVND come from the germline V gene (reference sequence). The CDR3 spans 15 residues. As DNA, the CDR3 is TGTGCCAGTAGCCCCACTGGTAGGAACACCGGGGAGCTGTTTTTT. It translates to CASSPTGRNTGELFF.

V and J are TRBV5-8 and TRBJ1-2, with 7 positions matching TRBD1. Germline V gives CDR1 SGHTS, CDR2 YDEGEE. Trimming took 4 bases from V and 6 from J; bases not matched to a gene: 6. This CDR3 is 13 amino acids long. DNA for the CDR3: TGTGCCAGCAGCCAGGGACAGCTAGATGGCTACACCTTC. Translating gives CASSQGQLDGYTF.

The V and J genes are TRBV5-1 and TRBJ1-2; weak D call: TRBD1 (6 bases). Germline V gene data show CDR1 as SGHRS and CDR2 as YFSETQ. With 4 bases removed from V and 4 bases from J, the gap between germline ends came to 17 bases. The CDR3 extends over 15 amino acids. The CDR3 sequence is CASSPGQGSVYGYTF. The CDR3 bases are TGCGCCAGCAGCCCGGGACAAGGCTCAGTCTATGGCTACACCTTC.

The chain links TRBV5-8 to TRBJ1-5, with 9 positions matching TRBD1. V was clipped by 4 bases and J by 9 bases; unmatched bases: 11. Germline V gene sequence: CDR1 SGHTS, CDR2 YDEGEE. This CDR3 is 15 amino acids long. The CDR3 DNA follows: TGTGCCAGCAGCCTCGGGACAGGGATGGAGGGGCCCCAGCATTTT. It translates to CASSLGTGMEGPQHF.

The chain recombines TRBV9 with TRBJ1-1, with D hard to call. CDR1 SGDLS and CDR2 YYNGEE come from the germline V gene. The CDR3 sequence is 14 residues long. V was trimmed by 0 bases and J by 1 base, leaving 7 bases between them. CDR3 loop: CASSVVGGNTEAFF. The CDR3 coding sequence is TGTGCCAGCAGCGTAGTAGGAGGGAACACTGAAGCTTTCTTT.